The sequence of this T cell receptor (beta chain) was determined in a study of cytomegalovirus exposure and HLA in healthy donors (dated by TCRdb to about 2017). Describing the broader study: In an earlier analysis of some 550 of the donors, roughly 300 Gb of sequence data and 117 million unique TCR beta sequences from some 170 million T cells were reported. In a later analysis, previously published TCR beta repertoires from roughly 710 donors were re-analyzed and high-resolution HLA genotyping was added so that TCR occurrence patterns could be studied. Alongside the repertoire data, information on donor age, sex, ethnicity and CMV serostatus was compiled. The genetic ancestry cluster associated with self-reported Caucasian donors included 81% of the 398 genotyped donors. Roughly 300 gigabases of sequencing data and some 85 million unique TCR sequences were included in an early release covering over 600 HLA-typed donors. To predict cytomegalovirus infection status, the study combined high-throughput TCR immunosequencing, statistical association of individual TCRs with disease status, and machine learning. Roughly five DR-DQ haplotypes were handled as single units for association and clustering, since linkage in the cohort was strong. HLA typing included class I and class II loci at four-digit resolution. Every discovery cohort repertoire had been produced on one sequencing platform. In addition to the first cohort of approximately 650 subjects, a separate validation cohort of over 90 different subjects was used. The later analysis used no new phenotypic data to find candidate immune exposures, relying instead on TCR beta sequences and their occurrence across donors. Typing coverage differed by locus: A, B, C, DRB1 and DQB1 were typed in about 620-640 donors, DQA1 in roughly 510, DPA1 in some 610, and DPB1 in just under 480. The study profiled the T cell repertoires of some 610 subjects by immunosequencing and related them to cytomegalovirus serostatus. An earlier analysis of about 620 of the donors applied high-throughput TCR beta sequencing to assess whether each TCR beta V gene segment acted as functional or pseudogenic. The aim of the study was to test whether cataloging public T cell receptors could identify signatures of past pathogen exposure. Among roughly 400 genotyped donors of the cohort, an average of about 240,000 unique TCR beta nucleotide sequences were sequenced per donor, around a sixth of them non-productive. In a later genetic analysis, genome-wide SNP genotypes for about three fifths of the roughly 670 donors were used, and that subset was treated as a discovery cohort.

The count of this clone is one. It lacks a known antigen. Base-call qualities are not available, and no considerably larger clone is one nucleotide away. The library was built by means of the immunoSEQ multiplex PCR assay. For the multiplex PCR, a mixture combining 60 forward primers for TCR Vbeta segments and 13 reverse primers for TCR Jbeta segments was used. A multiplex PCR assay on genomic DNA amplified the CDR3 region of rearranged TCR beta genes. The Illumina HiSeq System was used to sequence the amplified TCR beta libraries as 87-base-pair reads. The study's processing was this. A later analysis counted about 80 million unique TCR beta chains across the 500 to 850 repertoires, and 9 million to 14 million of these chains were shared by at least two donors. Raw reads were error-corrected and collapsed into unique sequences with a nearest-neighbor algorithm that merged closely related sequences to remove PCR and sequencing errors. V, D and J gene segments were assigned by aligning CDR3 sequences to IMGT reference sequences. Each retained sequence needed at least a six-nucleotide match to both a V gene segment and a J gene segment. A rearrangement was called productive if the CDR3 had no stop codons and remained in frame with V and J, and every other rearrangement was called non-productive. Following IMGT convention, CDR3 was defined as the stretch from the second conserved V-encoded cysteine to the conserved J-encoded phenylalanine. In an earlier analysis of approximately 590 of the donors, sequences lacking an unambiguous match to a single V gene segment were excluded. In an earlier analysis of approximately 610 of the donors, V segments were called functional above 56.7% productive rearrangements and were called segregating when the between-donor standard deviation exceeded 5%. To diagnose cytomegalovirus status from the catalog of TCR beta chain sequences, a statistical classification framework was built. In a later analysis, V and J genes were assigned by comparing TCR nucleotide sequences against IMGT/GENE-DB human TR gene sequences. In a later analysis, CDR3 sequences and most-parsimonious VDJ recombination scenarios were assigned using the TCRdist pipeline. In a later analysis, each TCR beta chain was defined by its CDR3 amino acid sequence together with its V-gene family, and reads without a unique V-gene family were excluded. As a way to deal with suspected cross-contamination and a sequencing artifact, a later analysis dropped over 550 nucleotide sequences that were highly shared and had low generation probability. For each public chain, a later analysis derived a clonal expansion index from normalized ranks of inferred template counts within each repertoire. A later analysis computed generation probabilities with a VDJ recombination model fitted to out-of-frame rearrangements, and checked the results against IGoR. In a later analysis, hypergeometric tests were used to score TCR-TCR, TCR-HLA and TCR-CMV co-occurrence, with a repertoire-size bias correction applied to TCR pairs. A later analysis estimated false discovery rates by permuting HLA or CMV assignments 20 times. A later analysis grouped co-occurring TCRs with DBSCAN, adding TCRdist sequence similarity when clustering within HLA-allele-positive subsets. Repertoires with fewer than 30,000 or more than 120,000 public chains were left out of co-occurrence clustering, as were a handful of repertoires with anomalous nucleotide sharing. Held by TCRdb, this immuneACCESS table contains in-frame sequences only and omits some clones. Under half of the omission traces to an unresolved V gene where checked; the cause of the rest is unknown. V and J calls and clone size come straight from that table; D and trimming were deduced from the DNA. This sample holds under 200,000 clones; roughly 82% were observed only once. The top ten hold around 0.46% of the sample.

General findings and caveats noted by the study authors: A few of the identified cytomegalovirus-associated TCR beta chains were confirmed in vitro to be specific for cytomegalovirus antigens. In a later analysis, HLA-associated TCR beta chains were found to be more clonally expanded and to have lower generation probabilities than equally common non-associated chains. The classifier was reported to diagnose cytomegalovirus status with high specificity and sensitivity in both the original and validation cohorts. In an earlier analysis of 587 of the donors, most TCR beta V segments appeared in productive rearrangements about 90% or about 30% of the time, broadly matching IMGT annotations. According to a later analysis, most CMV-associated TCR beta chains appeared to be HLA-restricted, and the HLA associations seemed to be driven largely by CMV exposure. Immune exposure information for the cohort was limited to CMV serostatus. Correlated functional status among segregating V segments might reflect linkage disequilibrium, but an unknown experimental factor could not be ruled out. A further reported finding was that TCR beta sequences accurately predicted the HLA-A and HLA-B alleles for most subjects in the first cohort. In this cohort, only TCR beta chains were sequenced, and detectable features were limited by the absence of alpha or paired-chain data. The study listed 150 to 200 TCR beta chains as associated with cytomegalovirus. A later analysis associated some 17,000 TCR beta sequences with specific HLA alleles at a false discovery rate of 0.05. Because counts were too low, approximately 15 rarely observed V segments, including chromosome 9 orphons, were excluded from the earlier analysis of 587 of the donors. According to a later analysis, TCR association rates differed among HLA loci, with DRB1 alleles showing the most associated TCRs and HLA-C alleles showing the fewest. In a later genetic analysis, a missense DCLRE1C variant was associated with V-gene and J-gene trimming of TCR beta chains, and the association was replicated in an independent cohort. Assigning TCR associations to individual alleles was difficult when HLA alleles, especially DR and DQ, strongly co-occurred. A group of highly shared sequence variants was considered likely to be a technical artifact of the sequencing pipeline. Because HLA typing was unavailable for some donors at each locus, only the typed subset was used in association tests. Compared with the roughly 700-donor mean, donors in an Asian-associated ancestry cluster had fewer N-insertions in productive TCRs, according to a later genetic analysis. Across donors, most TCR sequences were observed very rarely, whereas some public TCRs were present in many individuals. Sequencing depth was assumed to be roughly uniform across donors in the presence/absence analyses, though that assumption may not hold. Some IMGT-functional V segments, including TRBV6-2 and TRBV6-3, could not be told apart with the 87-base-pair reads, so those segments were excluded. In a later analysis, several top co-occurrence clusters were reported to appear linked to parvovirus B19, influenza, CMV and Epstein-Barr virus. The authors suggested that the approach could potentially be extended to other disease states and immunological phenotypes.

The cohort was made up of approximately 670 healthy bone marrow donors. Cohort members were all nominally healthy when sampled, although unrecorded immune exposures were likely present. The donor tested CMV seronegative and was one of the 352 seronegative cohort members. A peripheral blood sample was collected from each donor, and TCR beta sequencing was performed on peripheral blood mononuclear cells. The Qiagen DNeasy Blood Extraction Kit was used to extract genomic DNA from the blood cell samples. The germline ends are 11 bases apart after V is trimmed by 3 bases and J by 5 bases. Its CDR3 holds 14 amino acids, cysteine through phenylalanine. Only CDR3 DNA is held: 42 bases, read in frame from base 1. The germline V gene yields LGHNA for CDR1 and YSLEER for CDR2.

The sequence joins TRBV4-3 to TRBJ2-1; a weak D assignment points to TRBD2 (6 bases agree). Sequencing was done on a sample of PBMCs. The TCR sequence derives from a woman between 50 and 59 years old in good health and CMV-seronegative. The DNA reads as follows: TGCGCCAGCAGCCACGGGCGGGGTAACAATGAGCAGTTCTTC. Translated, it reads CASSHGRGNNEQFF.